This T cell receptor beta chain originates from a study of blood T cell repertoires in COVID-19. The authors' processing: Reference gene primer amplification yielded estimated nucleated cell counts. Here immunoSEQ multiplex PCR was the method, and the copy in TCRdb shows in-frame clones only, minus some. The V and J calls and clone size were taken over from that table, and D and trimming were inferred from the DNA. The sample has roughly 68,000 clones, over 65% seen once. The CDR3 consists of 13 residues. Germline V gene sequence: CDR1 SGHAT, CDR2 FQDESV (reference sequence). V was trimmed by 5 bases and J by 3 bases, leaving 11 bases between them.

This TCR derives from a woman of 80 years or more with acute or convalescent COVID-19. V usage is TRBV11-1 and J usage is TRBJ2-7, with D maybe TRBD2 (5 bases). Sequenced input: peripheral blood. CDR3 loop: CASSQEVHYEQYF. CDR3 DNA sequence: TGTGCCAGCAGCCAGGAGGTCCACTACGAGCAGTACTTC.